Following are 12 T cell receptor beta chains from one sample sequenced in a study of T cells after yellow fever vaccination. Using its own MiXCR run on the 5' RACE reads, TCRdb lists one record per CDR3 protein. The table lists some 300,000 distinct CDR3 sequences, more than 3% of them singletons. Here the sequenced sample was PBMCs, taken on the day of the yellow fever booster vaccination. The receptor source for this set is a man aged 18 to 29 who received the YFV17D yellow fever vaccine.

This clonotype was picked up many times. The rearrangement uses TRBV23-1 and TRBJ2-2; D possibly matches TRBD1 or TRBD2 (6 bases each). TRBV23-1 is an ORF, with its function uncertain. V lost 1 base to trimming and J lost 4 bases, with 16 bases between them. This CDR3 comprises 17 residues. The CDR3, as DNA: TGCGCCAGCAGTCAATTGGAGGAGTCGGGGGCCACCGGGGAGCTGTTTTTT. Amino acid sequence: CASSQLEESGATGELFF.

Many counts were recorded for this clonotype. The gene calls are TRBV7-6 and TRBJ2-1; TRBD1 is a possible D gene (5 bases). Germline V gene data show CDR1 as SGHVS and CDR2 as FNYEAQ. The CDR3 is 15 residues long. Trimming left V 4 bases short and J 10 bases short, with 20 bases between. The CDR3 DNA sequence: TGTGCCAGCAGCTCGGAGACAGCGTCTGTCAGCGAGCAGTTCTTC. Amino acids: CASSSETASVSEQFF.

This clonotype was found a few times. The chain has TRBV6-5 and TRBJ2-3, with 10 bases lining up with TRBD2. The CDR3 is 14 amino acids. Unmatched junction bases numbered 6, after V lost 2 bases and J lost 10 bases. Germline CDR1 reads MNHEY; CDR2 reads SVGAGI. The CDR3 DNA sequence: TGTGCCAGCAGTTACGATACTAGCGGGGATCCGCAGTATTTT. Residues: CASSYDTSGDPQYF.

This clonotype has more than one count but fewer than ten. The V gene is TRBV21-1, the J gene TRBJ1-5. TRBV21-1 is recorded as a pseudogene. The CDR3 loop spans 12 amino acids. CDR3 nucleotides: TGTGCCAGCAGCACTTTATGGTGGCCCCAGCATTTT. Encoded protein: CASSTLWWPQHF.

The chain carries TRBV7-8 and TRBJ1-3, with no clear D. The CDR3 is made up of 13 amino acids. With 2 bases removed from V and 7 bases from J, the gap between germline ends came to 9 bases. Germline assignment: CDR1 SGHVS and CDR2 FQNEAQ. CDR3 in amino acids: CASSLQGWNTIYF. CDR3 DNA sequence: TGTGCCAGCAGCTTACAAGGCTGGAACACCATATATTTT.

This clonotype came up many times. The rearrangement joins TRBV5-1 to TRBJ1-2, with 7 bases matching TRBD1. The CDR3 has 14 amino acids. The V gene end was trimmed by 6 bases and the J gene end by 6 bases; junction bases not matched to a gene: 11. The germline CDR1 and CDR2 sequences are SGHRS and YFSETQ. As DNA, the CDR3 is TGCGCCAGCAACCCCTTGCGACAGGGCGATGGCTACACCTTC. Amino acid sequence: CASNPLRQGDGYTF.

The chain's CDR3 is CASTTVTRSSYNEQFF. DNA of the CDR3: TGTGCCAGCACCACGGTGACCAGGAGCTCCTACAATGAGCAGTTCTTC. The chain uses TRBV7-9 and TRBJ2-1; D ambiguous. Deletions cut 7 bases from V and 0 bases from J, with 16 bases between. This CDR3 has 16 amino acids. In germline, CDR1 is SEHNR, CDR2 FQNEAQ (reference sequence). Supplemented by reference TRBV7-9 and TRBJ2-1, the full variable domain reads DTGVSQNPRHKITKRGQNVTFRCDPISEHNRLYWYRQTLGQGPEFLTYFQNEAQLEKSRLLSDRFSAERPKGSFSTLEIQRTEQGDSAMYLCASTTVTRSSYNEQFFGPGTRLTVL.

This clonotype was counted at least ten times. The rearrangement joins TRBV24-1 to TRBJ2-1; a weak D match, TRBD1 (5 bases). The CDR3 is made up of 13 amino acids. Germline V gene data show CDR1 as KGHDR and CDR2 as SFDVKD. The V end lost 5 bases, the J end lost 6 bases, and 10 bases lay between the germline ends. Written as DNA, the CDR3 is TGTGCCACCAGTGTGTCAGGGTCCAATGAGCAGTTCTTC. Translation gives CATSVSGSNEQFF.

This clonotype was picked up many times. The rearrangement uses TRBV4-1 and TRBJ1-2; D is possibly TRBD1 (5 bases). The CDR3 sequence is 16 residues long. V lost 0 bases, J lost 8 bases, and 19 bases lay in between. The germline gives CDR1 MGHRA, CDR2 YSYEKL. CDR3 in amino acids: CASSQDSGRRPGGYTF. The CDR3 region has the DNA TGCGCCAGCAGCCAAGACTCGGGACGGAGGCCGGGGGGCTACACCTTC.

This clonotype was found many times. This chain joins TRBV12-3 or TRBV12-4 and TRBJ1-1; D remains ambiguous. This CDR3 spans 13 amino acids. The ends were cut back, 3 bases at V and 1 base at J, with 6 bases in the middle. CDR3 coding DNA: TGTGCCAGCAGTTTGGTCAGGAACACTGAAGCTTTCTTT. Protein sequence: CASSLVRNTEAFF.

The chain joins TRBV24-1 to TRBJ2-3; 14 bases map to TRBD2. Germline trimming cut 7 bases from V and 5 bases from J; bases unmatched to any gene: 4. Germline V lookup: CDR1 KGHDR, CDR2 SFDVKD. This CDR3 is 15 amino acids long. This chain's CDR3 is CATSGTSGGGDTQYF. For the CDR3, the DNA is TGTGCCACCAGCGGGACTAGCGGGGGTGGAGATACGCAGTATTTT.

The V call is TRBV7-2, the J call TRBJ1-1; 7 positions match TRBD1. CDR1 is SGHTA, CDR2 FQGNSA, per germline. The CDR3 sequence is 17 residues long. V gave up 1 base and J gave up 3 bases; unmatched junction bases: 11. The CDR3 nucleotides read TGTGCCAGCAGCTTAGTTGACAGGGTGATTATAGACACTGAAGCTTTCTTT. Residues: CASSLVDRVIIDTEAFF.